This paragraph covers one T cell receptor beta chain sequence. Its antigen is unidentified. The data stem from a study of STAT3 mutations in large granular lymphocyte leukemia. The study, taken as a whole, reports: Some patients had persisting codominant clonotypes that could mask small clones. Every T-cell large granular lymphocyte leukemia patient had at least one immunodominant TCR beta clonotype. In 6 of 18 patients, new TCR clonotypes emerged after therapy. Clonal expansion was inferred from other time points because no sample existed at each clone's first appearance.

Sequencing was performed with immunoSEQ multiplex PCR; in TCRdb, only in-frame clones are kept and a portion is missing. There are fewer than 7,000 clones in the sample; roughly 36% occur only once, and over 15% lies in the top ten. The CDR3 covers 13 residues. The germline CDR1 and CDR2 sequences are LNHDA and SQIVND (reference sequence). The V end was cut by 10 bases, the J end by 4 bases, with 14 bases between. The receptor was derived from a woman between 35 and 50 years old with T-cell large granular lymphocyte leukemia. Some clones in this sample may be carry-over from other donors' samples. The genes are TRBV19 and TRBJ1-5; a weak D match, TRBD1 (6 bases). The sequencing sample was made of peripheral blood mononuclear cells. DNA for the CDR3: TGTGCCACCCTGGGGGCACGGAATCAGCCCCAGCATTTT. Protein sequence: CATLGARNQPQHF.